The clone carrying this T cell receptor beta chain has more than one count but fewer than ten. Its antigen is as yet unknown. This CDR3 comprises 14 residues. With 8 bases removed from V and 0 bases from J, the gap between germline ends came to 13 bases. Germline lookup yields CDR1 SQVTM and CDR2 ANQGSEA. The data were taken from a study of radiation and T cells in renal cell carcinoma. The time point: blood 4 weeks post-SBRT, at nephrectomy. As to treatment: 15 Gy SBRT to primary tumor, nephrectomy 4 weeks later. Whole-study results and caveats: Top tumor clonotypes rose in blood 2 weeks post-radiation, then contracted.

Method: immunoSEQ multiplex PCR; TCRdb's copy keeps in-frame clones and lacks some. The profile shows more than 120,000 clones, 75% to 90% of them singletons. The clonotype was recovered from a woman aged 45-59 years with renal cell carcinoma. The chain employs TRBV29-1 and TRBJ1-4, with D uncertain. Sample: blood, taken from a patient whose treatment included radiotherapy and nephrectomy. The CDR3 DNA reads TGCAGCCACCCATCAATCACAACTAATGAAAAACTGTTTTTT. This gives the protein CSHPSITTNEKLFF.